The text below deals with one T cell receptor beta chain. CDR3 size: 13 residues. This table comes from immunoSEQ multiplex PCR, and its TCRdb copy is limited to in-frame clones, with some not included. The table lists some 100,000 clones, roughly 91% of them singletons. The sample comes from a study of siplizumab effects on memory and regulatory T cells. The receptor was isolated from a human donor in good health. The chain uses TRBV21-1 and TRBJ1-5. TRBV21-1 corresponds to a pseudogene. Sequencing used non-Treg CD4+ T cells sorted from blood. CDR3 sequence: CASSTLSNQPQHF. The CDR3 DNA reads TGTGCCAGCAGCACTCTCAGCAATCAGCCCCAGCATTTT.